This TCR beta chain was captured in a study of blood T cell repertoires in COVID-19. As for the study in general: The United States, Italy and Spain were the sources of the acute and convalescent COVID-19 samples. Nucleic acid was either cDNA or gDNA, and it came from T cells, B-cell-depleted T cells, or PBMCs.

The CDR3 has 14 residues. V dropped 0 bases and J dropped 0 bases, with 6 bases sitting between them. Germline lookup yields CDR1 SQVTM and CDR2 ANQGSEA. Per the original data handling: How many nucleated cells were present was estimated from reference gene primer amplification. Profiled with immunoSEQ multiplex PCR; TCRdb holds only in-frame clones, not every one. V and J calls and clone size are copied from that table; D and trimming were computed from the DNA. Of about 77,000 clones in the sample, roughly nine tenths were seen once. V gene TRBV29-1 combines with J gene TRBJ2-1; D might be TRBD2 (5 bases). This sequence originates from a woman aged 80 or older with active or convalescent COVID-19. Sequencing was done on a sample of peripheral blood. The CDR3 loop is CSVEEGSSYNEQFF. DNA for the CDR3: TGCAGCGTTGAAGAGGGGAGCTCCTACAATGAGCAGTTCTTC.